The rows below give T cell receptor beta chains drawn from one sample of a study of CD8 T cells in Susac syndrome. TCRdb analysed the immunoSEQ multiplex PCR reads with MiXCR anew, one entry per CDR3 protein. The sample lists approximately 77,000 distinct CDR3 sequences, just over 90% seen once, with over 0.5% in the top ten. Sequencing was carried out using CD4+ T cells from PBMCs. All receptors come from a human donor with Susac syndrome. CDR3s include the opening cysteine and the closing phenylalanine or tryptophan. Fields, in order: clone size, V gene, D gene, J gene, CDR3 protein, CDR3 DNA. The D gene is left open where the match is weak. The size entry is marked missing in some rows and otherwise reads once, few, many or a size class.

clone size: once
V gene: TRBV25-1
D gene: NA
J gene: TRBJ2-5
CDR3 protein: CASSEVTGAGETQYF
CDR3 DNA: TGTGCCAGCAGTGAAGTAACCGGGGCTGGAGAGACCCAGTACTTC

clone size: NA
V gene: TRBV20-1
D gene: NA
J gene: TRBJ2-7
CDR3 protein: CSARGPGTSSYEQYF
CDR3 DNA: TGCAGTGCTAGAGGGCCCGGCACATCCTCCTACGAGCAGTACTTC

clone size: NA
V gene: TRBV20-1
D gene: NA
J gene: TRBJ2-1
CDR3 protein: CSARGLYNEQFF
CDR3 DNA: TGCAGTGCTCGAGGGCTGTACAATGAGCAGTTCTTC

clone size: NA
V gene: TRBV4-3
D gene: NA
J gene: TRBJ1-2
CDR3 protein: CASSQDRNRVGGYTF
CDR3 DNA: TGCGCCAGCAGCCAAGATAGGAACAGGGTGGGTGGCTACACCTTC

clone size: NA
V gene: TRBV25-1
D gene: NA
J gene: TRBJ2-5
CDR3 protein: CASSERGGTSEETQYF
CDR3 DNA: TGTGCCAGCAGTGAAAGGGGGGGAACCTCCGAAGAGACCCAGTACTTC

clone size: NA
V gene: TRBV18
D gene: NA
J gene: TRBJ2-7
CDR3 protein: CASSPTASSYEQYF
CDR3 DNA: TGTGCCAGCTCCCCGACAGCCAGCTCCTACGAGCAGTACTTC

clone size: NA
V gene: TRBV5-1
D gene: NA
J gene: TRBJ1-4
CDR3 protein: CASSLGGTDTNEKLFF
CDR3 DNA: TGCGCCAGCAGCTTGGGGGGGACGGATACTAATGAAAAACTGTTTTTT

clone size: NA
V gene: TRBV2
D gene: NA
J gene: TRBJ2-5
CDR3 protein: CASSERGQGRMTQYF
CDR3 DNA: TGTGCCAGCAGTGAACGGGGGCAGGGGCGGATGACCCAGTACTTC

clone size: once
V gene: TRBV6-5
D gene: TRBD1
J gene: TRBJ2-3
CDR3 protein: CASRKPGQTDTQYF
CDR3 DNA: TGTGCCAGCAGAAAACCGGGACAGACAGATACGCAGTATTTT

clone size: NA
V gene: TRBV4-1
D gene: NA
J gene: TRBJ2-2
CDR3 protein: CASSQLFQTGELFF
CDR3 DNA: TGCGCCAGCAGCCAACTTTTCCAGACCGGGGAGCTGTTTTTT

clone size: NA
V gene: TRBV28
D gene: NA
J gene: TRBJ2-2
CDR3 protein: CASRPRGANTGELFF
CDR3 DNA: TGTGCCAGCAGACCTCGCGGGGCGAACACCGGGGAGCTGTTTTTT

clone size: once
V gene: TRBV12-3/TRBV12-4
D gene: TRBD1
J gene: TRBJ1-2
CDR3 protein: CASSIGQDGTF
CDR3 DNA: TGTGCCAGCAGTATCGGACAGGATGGGACCTTC

clone size: NA
V gene: TRBV5-5
D gene: NA
J gene: TRBJ2-1
CDR3 protein: CASSFSDNEQFF
CDR3 DNA: TGTGCCAGCAGCTTTAGCGACAATGAGCAGTTCTTC

clone size: NA
V gene: TRBV7-2
D gene: TRBD2
J gene: TRBJ2-7
CDR3 protein: CASSLGLSGNYEQYF
CDR3 DNA: TGTGCCAGCAGCTTAGGTCTTAGCGGGAATTACGAGCAGTACTTC

clone size: NA
V gene: TRBV28
D gene: NA
J gene: TRBJ2-7
CDR3 protein: CASRRGGTPYEQYF
CDR3 DNA: TGTGCCAGCAGGAGGGGCGGGACCCCCTACGAGCAGTACTTC

clone size: NA
V gene: TRBV12-3/TRBV12-4
D gene: NA
J gene: TRBJ1-4
CDR3 protein: CASSRSTGPEKLFF
CDR3 DNA: TGTGCCAGCAGTCGATCGACGGGGCCTGAAAAACTGTTTTTT

clone size: few
V gene: TRBV5-1
D gene: NA
J gene: TRBJ2-5
CDR3 protein: CASSFLETQYF
CDR3 DNA: TGCGCCAGCAGTTTCTTGGAGACCCAGTACTTC

clone size: once
V gene: TRBV4-2
D gene: NA
J gene: TRBJ2-2
CDR3 protein: CASSQDRVQGGIKNTGELFF
CDR3 DNA: TGTGCCAGCAGCCAAGATCGGGTCCAGGGGGGTATTAAGAACACCGGGGAGCTGTTTTTT

clone size: NA
V gene: TRBV20-1
D gene: NA
J gene: TRBJ1-6
CDR3 protein: CSAPPGRTGYNSPLHF
CDR3 DNA: TGCAGTGCTCCTCCTGGACGGACCGGTTATAATTCACCCCTCCACTTT

clone size: NA
V gene: TRBV28
D gene: NA
J gene: TRBJ1-2
CDR3 protein: CASSLGSFLYTF
CDR3 DNA: TGTGCCAGCAGTTTAGGGTCGTTCCTCTACACCTTC

clone size: NA
V gene: TRBV20-1
D gene: TRBD1
J gene: TRBJ2-5
CDR3 protein: CSALETGILETQYF
CDR3 DNA: TGCAGTGCTCTGGAGACAGGGATCTTGGAGACCCAGTACTTC

clone size: NA
V gene: TRBV29-1
D gene: NA
J gene: TRBJ2-2
CDR3 protein: CSVALGENTGELFF
CDR3 DNA: TGCAGCGTTGCGTTGGGTGAGAACACCGGGGAGCTGTTTTTT